This T cell receptor beta chain was sequenced in a study of monozygotic twins with inflammatory bowel disease. Points on this clonotype: Its matching antigen is unknown.

Whole-study results and caveats: Among T cells, the various subtypes were not distinguishable.

Making each TCR library took 3,000 to 4,000 ng of total RNA. TCRdb reprocessed the 5' RACE reads and keeps a single row for each CDR3 protein, giving no DNA. The listing records around 380,000 distinct CDR3 sequences. This CDR3 has 13 residues. Per germline, CDR1 LGHDT and CDR2 YNNKEL (reference sequence). The TCR comes from a human donor with ulcerative colitis or Crohn's disease, or a healthy co-twin of an affected twin (not recorded which). This chain uses TRBV3-1 with TRBJ2-5. Sample: blood. The CDR3 is CASSQDLGETQYF.